This T cell receptor beta chain was sequenced for a study of blood T cell repertoires in COVID-19. Study-level information: From the United States, Italy and Spain came samples of acute and convalescent COVID-19. Nucleic acid was either cDNA or gDNA, and it came from T cells, B-cell-depleted T cells, or PBMCs.

The assay was immunoSEQ multiplex PCR, and TCRdb's table has in-frame clones only and misses some. The table lists 180,000 or so clones, around 88% of them singletons. The V gene's germline CDR1 is MNHEY and CDR2 SMNVEV (reference sequence). Trimming removed 4 bases from V and 1 base from J; junction bases left unmatched: 2. The CDR3 is 14 amino acids. Allocation to cohorts depended on clinical history reported by the participants. The receptor comes from a woman between 50 and 59 years old in a cohort exposed to, infected with or recovered from COVID-19 (not recorded which). Sequences were obtained from PBMCs or T cells enriched from blood (not recorded which). The V and J genes are TRBV27 and TRBJ2-7, with TRBD1 matching over 9 bases. CDR3: CASSYRGRSYEQYF. As DNA, the CDR3 is TGTGCCAGCAGTTACAGGGGGCGATCCTACGAGCAGTACTTC.